This TCR beta chain stems from a study of early T cells in non-severe SARS-CoV-2 infection (dated by TCRdb to about 2021). Background for the entire study: Because TCR sequencing relied on bulk RNA taken from unsorted whole blood, pairing of alpha and beta chains was not possible.

This clonotype was observed at least ten times. Its antigen specificity is not known. Base-call qualities are not available, and no considerably larger clone is one nucleotide away. The trim is 1 base for V and 5 bases for J, with a gap of 20 bases between the germline ends. Looking up the germline V gene yields CDR1 SGHTA and CDR2 FQGNSA. The CDR3 has 17 amino acids, counting the end cysteine and phenylalanine. Just CDR3 DNA is preserved here, 51 bases in frame from base 1. The investigation overall reported the following: VDJdb matching was skewed toward anti-spike CD8 responses and likely underestimated virus-specific expansions by missing private and CD4 specificities.

The library was generated by 5' RACE. The sample was run on a NextSeq 500. To correct for sequencing error and PCR bias, the TCR library protocol tagged individual cDNA molecules with unique molecular identifiers. Both TCR alpha and beta chains were sequenced, and tight co-correlation was observed between alpha and beta sequence abundances in each sample. Concerning the study's data processing: V gene, J gene and CDR3 annotation of TCR sequences was performed with Decombinator V4. Expanded TCRs were defined as changing significantly between any two time points under a Poisson model with p below 0.0001. TCR abundances were normalised to the total number of TCRs sequenced per sample and expressed as counts per million. MAIT TCRs were defined by TRAV1-2 paired with TRAJ12, TRAJ20 or TRAJ33, and iNKT TCRs by TRAV10 paired with TRAJ18. VDJdb, accessed on 1 November 2021, was searched for TCRs annotated for CMV, EBV and SARS-CoV-2, and TCRs annotated for more than one antigen were excluded. The public reads were run again by TCRdb, first through fastp at Q25 and then through MiXCR, and only productive beta chains were kept. Each entry is one CDR3 protein sequence, shown with its most common DNA and genes. TCRdb, rather than the study authors, made the V and J calls. This sample comprises tens of thousands of distinct CDR3 sequences, approximately 5.7% of them detected only once. The top ten constitute around 7% of the sample.

The study was a case-control design nested within a healthcare worker cohort in London, UK, with weekly nasopharyngeal swab PCR tests and blood sampling. Healthcare workers were enrolled in the week of the UK lockdown, from 23 to 31 March 2020, and were followed every week for up to roughly 16 weeks. The specimen was whole blood, collected at baseline. The sequence links TRBV7-2 to TRBJ2-5; no D gene is confidently identified. This sequence was found in an adult who was a healthcare worker with PCR-confirmed SARS-CoV-2 infection or an uninfected control (not recorded which). Here is the DNA: TGTGCCAGCAGCTTAGGGGTCCGGTCGGCCCCTCGGGAGACCCAGTACTTC. Its protein reads: CASSLGVRSAPRETQYF.